The 17 T cell receptor beta chains reported below all come from one sample, sequenced in a study of T-cell reconstitution after alpha-beta-depleted transplantation in children. Using unique molecular identifiers, the investigators prepared the TCRbeta library. TCRdb ran MiXCR on the PCR reads and lists one entry per CDR3 protein. Of some 600,000 distinct CDR3 sequences detected, over 10% appear once; the ten largest clones hold about 2.2%. The specimen was PBMCs, mostly from graft donor cells, collected 360 days after TCRalphabeta/CD19-depleted stem cell transplant. The receptors come from a male patient aged 10 to 17 who had a stem cell transplant for acute myeloid leukemia, so the T cells may come from the graft donor.

This clonotype was recorded a few times. The chain employs TRBV9 and TRBJ2-7, with 9 bases that match TRBD2. Germline loops: CDR1 SGDLS, CDR2 YYNGEE. With V trimmed by 3 bases and J by 4 bases, 11 bases remained unmatched. This CDR3 has 16 amino acids. This CDR3 reads CASSGAGGSGSYEQYF. The CDR3 DNA reads TGTGCCAGCAGCGGGGCCGGGGGTAGCGGGAGTTACGAGCAGTACTTC.

This clonotype turned up a few times. This chain joins TRBV21-1 and TRBJ2-7; TRBD2, the table's D call, was not compared with the DNA. TRBV21-1 is a pseudogene segment. CDR3 length: 16 amino acids. The CDR3 bases are TGTGCCAGCAGCGCCGGGACTAGCGGAACCTCTAACGAGCAGTACTTC. It encodes CASSAGTSGTSNEQYF.

This chain uses TRBV27 with TRBJ2-1; 7 bases are a match to TRBD2. Germline V gives CDR1 MNHEY, CDR2 SMNVEV (reference sequence). The CDR3 runs to 14 residues. Germline trimming cut 7 bases from V and 4 bases from J; bases unmatched to any gene: 7. The CDR3: CASTPISGYNEQFF. In DNA form, the CDR3 reads TGTGCCAGCACCCCGATTAGCGGGTACAATGAGCAGTTCTTC.

V usage is TRBV7-2 and J usage is TRBJ1-3; D is unresolved. The CDR3 length is 15 residues. Deletions cut 1 base from V and 0 bases from J, with 7 bases between. CDR1 is SGHTA and CDR2 is FQGNSA in the germline V gene. CDR3 nucleotide sequence: TGTGCCAGCAGCTTAGGACCCCCCTCTGGAAACACCATATATTTT. Its protein product is CASSLGPPSGNTIYF.

A few counts support this clonotype. The chain links TRBV7-3 to TRBJ2-2; 9 bases map to TRBD1. This CDR3 region has 16 residues. CDR1 is SGHTA, CDR2 FQGTGA, per germline. V shed 3 bases, J shed 2 bases, and the junction held 4 bases outside the gene matches. The CDR3 bases are TGTGCCAGCAGCTTCCCGGGACAGGGCAACACCGGGGAGCTGTTTTTT. Translating gives CASSFPGQGNTGELFF.

This rearrangement joins TRBV10-3 to TRBJ2-1; 13 bases fit TRBD2. This CDR3 is built from 18 residues. The V segment lost 0 bases and the J segment 7 bases; nucleotides outside the gene matches: 9. Germline lookup yields CDR1 ENHRY and CDR2 SYGVKD. CDR3 amino acids: CAISESHGTSGRVNEQFF. DNA for the CDR3: TGTGCCATCAGTGAGTCACACGGCACTAGCGGGAGGGTAAATGAGCAGTTCTTC.

This clonotype was observed a handful of times. The chain carries TRBV18 and TRBJ2-7; TRBD2 aligns across 8 bases. This CDR3 comprises 14 residues. Germline V gene lookup returns CDR1 KGHSH and CDR2 LQKENI. V shed 4 bases and J 5 bases; nucleotides not matched to a gene: 7. CDR3 bases: TGTGCCAGCTCACGAGCGGGAGATCGCCACGAGCAGTACTTC. It is translated as CASSRAGDRHEQYF.

This clonotype showed up many times. The chain carries TRBV20-1 and TRBJ1-1; D is uncertain. The V gene lost 1 base and the J gene lost 2 bases, with 8 bases spanning the gap. CDR1 and CDR2 from the germline V gene are DFQATT and SNEGSKA (reference sequence). The CDR3 sequence is 13 residues long. Here the CDR3 DNA reads TGCAGTGCTAGAGGGTCCCCAAACACTGAAGCTTTCTTT. Protein product: CSARGSPNTEAFF.

There are a few counts of this clonotype. The J gene is TRBJ2-7, the V gene TRBV20-1, with 9 bases identical to TRBD2. The CDR3 loop spans 16 amino acids. The ends lost 3 bases at V and 5 bases at J; junction bases unmatched: 14. Germline V lookup: CDR1 DFQATT, CDR2 SNEGSKA (reference sequence). DNA for the CDR3: TGCAGTGCTAGGTTGTGGTCGGCGGGAGGGCCCCACGAGCAGTACTTC. It translates to CSARLWSAGGPHEQYF.

This clonotype was detected only a few times. The chain recombines TRBV7-2 with TRBJ2-3; TRBD1 agrees at 9 bases. V trimming: 6 bases; J trimming: 9 bases; junction bases outside the gene matches: 4. CDR3 size: 12 residues. Germline V gene lookup returns CDR1 SGHTA and CDR2 FQGNSA. For the CDR3, the DNA is TGTGCCAGCAGTCCCGGGACAGGGACGCAGTATTTT. Translating it yields CASSPGTGTQYF.

This clonotype was observed a handful of times. The chain carries TRBV7-2 and TRBJ2-1; D possibly corresponds to TRBD2 (6 bases). The CDR3 spans 15 residues. CDR1 is SGHTA, CDR2 FQGNSA, per germline. Trimming cost V 2 bases and J 6 bases, with 14 bases left between them. In DNA, the CDR3 is TGTGCCAGCAGCTTATGGGGGGATGGTGGCAATGAGCAGTTCTTC. It specifies CASSLWGDGGNEQFF.

This clonotype was seen a handful of times. The chain carries TRBV7-2 and TRBJ2-5; 7 nucleotides agree with TRBD2. The CDR3 totals 16 residues. Germline-derived CDR1 and CDR2 are SGHTA and FQGNSA. V dropped 0 bases and J dropped 7; count of bases not matched to a gene: 11. CDR3 protein: CASSLAGTTPRGTQYF. The CDR3 bases are TGTGCCAGCAGCTTAGCGGGGACTACCCCCCGGGGGACCCAGTACTTC.

This clonotype was seen a handful of times. The V gene is TRBV12-3 or TRBV12-4, the J gene TRBJ2-7; 7 nucleotides match TRBD2. V shed 6 bases and J 2 bases; nucleotides not matched to a gene: 7. This CDR3 contains 14 residues. Written as DNA, the CDR3 is TGTGCCAGCAGACGCGCCGGGACTACCTACGAGCAGTACTTC. Translated: CASRRAGTTYEQYF.

This clonotype showed up just a few times. The V call is TRBV7-8, the J call TRBJ1-1; the D is unclear. Per germline, CDR1 SGHVS and CDR2 FQNEAQ. The ends were cut back, 2 bases at V and 3 bases at J, with 10 bases in the middle. The CDR3 covers 14 residues. This chain's CDR3 is CASSLLGQDTEAFF. CDR3 DNA sequence: TGTGCCAGCAGCTTATTGGGTCAGGACACTGAAGCTTTCTTT. Looking up the rest from reference TRBV7-8 and TRBJ1-1 gives the full variable domain: GAGVSQSPRYKVAKRGQDVALRCDPISGHVSLFWYQQALGQGPEFLTYFQNEAQLDKSGLPSDRFFAERPEGSVSTLKIQRTQQEDSAVYLCASSLLGQDTEAFFGQGTRLTVV.

This clonotype turned up a few times. V is TRBV6-2 or TRBV6-3 and J is TRBJ2-1; D uncertain. The CDR3 is 16 residues long. Germline V gene lookup returns CDR1 MNHEY and CDR2 SVGEGT. Trimming shortened V by 0 bases and J by 6 bases, and 15 bases separated the two germline ends. The DNA for the CDR3 is TGTGCCAGCAGTTACTCGGCAACTCTTGCCTCCAATGAGCAGTTCTTC. Its translation is CASSYSATLASNEQFF.

This clonotype was observed a handful of times. CDR3 sequence: CASSLLGVAKNIQYF. The CDR3 DNA is TGTGCCAGCAGTTTGTTGGGGGTAGCCAAAAACATTCAGTACTTC. This chain joins TRBV12-3 or TRBV12-4 and TRBJ2-4; D tentatively reads TRBD1 or TRBD2 (5 bases each). With 3 bases removed from V and 0 bases from J, the gap between germline ends came to 9 bases. This CDR3 contains 15 residues.

The chain is built from TRBV20-1 and TRBJ2-3; D perhaps matches TRBD2 (6 bases). Trimming left V 3 bases short and J 2 bases short, with 15 bases between. There are 15 residues in the CDR3. The germline gives CDR1 DFQATT, CDR2 SNEGSKA (reference sequence). CDR3 sequence (DNA): TGCAGTGCTAGTGGAGCGGGCGTACTCACAGATACGCAGTATTTT. It translates to CSASGAGVLTDTQYF.